The 3 T cell receptor beta chains listed next were all sequenced from one sample in a study of T cells after yellow fever vaccination. Each CDR3 protein gets one entry after TCRdb re-called the 5' RACE reads with MiXCR. The data contain 170,000 or so distinct CDR3 sequences, 6.2% of them seen just once; the ten biggest clones take up under 3%. Sequenced here: CD4+ T cells sorted from PBMCs, sampled on the day of the first yellow fever vaccination. These receptors were taken from a man in his late teens or twenties who received the YFV17D yellow fever vaccine.

This clonotype occurred a few times. V gene TRBV6-1 combines with J gene TRBJ1-1, with D hard to call. The CDR3 extends over 14 amino acids. Germline values: CDR1 MNHNS, CDR2 SASEGT. The germline V and J ends were trimmed by 3 bases and 11 bases, with 19 bases remaining between them. The CDR3 sequence is CASSDTLPDPWAFF. The CDR3 region has the DNA TGTGCCAGCAGTGACACCTTACCAGACCCTTGGGCTTTCTTT.

In this sample, this clonotype turned up a few times. The chain combines TRBV18 with TRBJ2-5; possible D gene TRBD1, 5 bases. The germline V gene encodes CDR1 KGHSH and CDR2 LQKENI. V lost 3 bases and J 4 bases, leaving 12 bases between the germline ends. The CDR3 runs 14 residues. The CDR3: CASSPQGRRETQYF. DNA for the CDR3: TGTGCCAGCTCACCCCAGGGAAGGAGAGAGACCCAGTACTTC.

There are many counts of this clonotype. The V gene is TRBV6-2 or TRBV6-3, the J gene TRBJ2-7; D possibly matches TRBD1 or TRBD2 (5 bases each). The CDR3 is made up of 13 amino acids. Germline CDR1 reads MNHEY; CDR2 reads SVGEGT. V lost 2 bases and J lost 9, with 14 bases in between. DNA of the CDR3: TGTGCCAGCAGTTACGGCGTTGGGGGTGCGCAGTACGTC. Translation gives CASSYGVGGAQYV.